The clone carrying this T cell receptor (beta chain) has just a few counts. The target antigen is unknown. Reverse transcribing all isolated RNA meant expressed TCRB transcripts were sequenced. Some clones are missing from TCRdb's copy, which holds only in-frame ones; the method was immunoSEQ multiplex PCR. The table includes 900,000 or so clones, about 17% detected once. The data belong to a study of beta chain features in type 1 diabetes. Findings and limits, study-wide: The question left open here concerned HLA type influencing TCRB rearrangement. The cDNA sequencing approach could over-represent high-TCR-expressing cells. Amplification by PCR could prefer shorter templates, with the same effect in patients and controls.

Germline V CDR1 and CDR2: MNHEY, SMNVEV (reference sequence). The CDR3 is 13 residues long. V lost 0 bases and J 9 bases, leaving 11 bases between the germline ends. The source of this sequence is a woman aged 18-29 years in good health. Sequenced input: naive CD4+ T cells from blood. V usage is TRBV27 and J usage is TRBJ1-1; D is ambiguous. CDR3 sequence: CASSLSGLGQAFF. CDR3 bases: TGTGCCAGCAGTTTATCAGGGCTCGGGCAAGCTTTCTTT.